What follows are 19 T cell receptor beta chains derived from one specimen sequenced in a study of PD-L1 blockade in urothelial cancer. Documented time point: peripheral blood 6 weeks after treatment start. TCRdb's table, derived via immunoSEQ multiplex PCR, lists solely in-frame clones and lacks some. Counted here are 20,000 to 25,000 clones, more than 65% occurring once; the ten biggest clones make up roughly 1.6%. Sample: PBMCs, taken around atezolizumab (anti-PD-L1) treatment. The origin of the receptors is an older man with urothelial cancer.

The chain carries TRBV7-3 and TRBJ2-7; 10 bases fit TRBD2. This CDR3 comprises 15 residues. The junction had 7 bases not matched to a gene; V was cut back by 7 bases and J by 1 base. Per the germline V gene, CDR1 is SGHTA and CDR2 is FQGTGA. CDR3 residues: CASTDGTSESYEQYF. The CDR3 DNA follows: TGTGCCAGCACCGACGGGACTAGCGAGTCCTACGAGCAGTACTTC.

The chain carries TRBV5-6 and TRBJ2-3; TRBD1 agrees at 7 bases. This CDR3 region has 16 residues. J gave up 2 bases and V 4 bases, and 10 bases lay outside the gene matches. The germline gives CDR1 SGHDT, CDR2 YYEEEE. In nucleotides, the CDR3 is TGTGCCAGCAGCCTACAGACAGGGATTTTCACAGATACGCAGTATTTT. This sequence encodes CASSLQTGIFTDTQYF.

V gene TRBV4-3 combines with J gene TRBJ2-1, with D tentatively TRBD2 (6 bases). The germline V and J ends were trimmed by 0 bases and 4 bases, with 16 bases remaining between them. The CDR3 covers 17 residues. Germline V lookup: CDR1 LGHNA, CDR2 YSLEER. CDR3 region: CASSQDSTSWGYNEQFF. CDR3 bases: TGCGCCAGCAGCCAAGATAGTACTAGCTGGGGTTACAATGAGCAGTTCTTC.

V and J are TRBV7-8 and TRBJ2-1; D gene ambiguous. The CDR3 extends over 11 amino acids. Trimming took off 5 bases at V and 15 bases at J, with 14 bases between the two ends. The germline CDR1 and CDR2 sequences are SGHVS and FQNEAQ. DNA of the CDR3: TGTGCCAGCAGCCGAGACTCAGTGCGGTTCTTC. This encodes CASSRDSVRFF.

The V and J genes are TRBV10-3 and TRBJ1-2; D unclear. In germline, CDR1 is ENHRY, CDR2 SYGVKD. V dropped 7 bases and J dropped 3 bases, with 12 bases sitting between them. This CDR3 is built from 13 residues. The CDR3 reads CAIMPELDYGYTF. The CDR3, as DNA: TGTGCCATCATGCCGGAGTTGGACTATGGCTACACCTTC.

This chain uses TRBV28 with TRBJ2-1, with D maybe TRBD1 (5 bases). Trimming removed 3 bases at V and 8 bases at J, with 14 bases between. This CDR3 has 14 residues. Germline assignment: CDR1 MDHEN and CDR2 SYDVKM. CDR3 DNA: TGTGCCAGCAGTTTTAGGGGCAGGGTCCATGAGCAGTTCTTC. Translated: CASSFRGRVHEQFF.

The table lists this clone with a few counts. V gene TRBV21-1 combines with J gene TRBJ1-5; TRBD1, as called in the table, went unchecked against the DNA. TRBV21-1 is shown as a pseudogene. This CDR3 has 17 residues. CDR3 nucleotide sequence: TGTGCCAGCAGCAAAGGAGGGAAGGGGGCTTTAGGTCAGCCCCAGCATTTT. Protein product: CASSKGGKGALGQPQHF.

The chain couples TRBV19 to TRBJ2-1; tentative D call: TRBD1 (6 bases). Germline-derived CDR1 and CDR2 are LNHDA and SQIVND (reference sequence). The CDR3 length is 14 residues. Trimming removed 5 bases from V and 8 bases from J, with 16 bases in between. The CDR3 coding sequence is TGTGCCAGTAGTCGGGCAGGGGTATTGGATGAGCAGTTCTTC. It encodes CASSRAGVLDEQFF.

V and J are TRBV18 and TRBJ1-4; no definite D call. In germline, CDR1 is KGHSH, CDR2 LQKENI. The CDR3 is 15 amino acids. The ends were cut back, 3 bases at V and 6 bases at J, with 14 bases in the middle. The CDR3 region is CASSPSVPVDEKLFF. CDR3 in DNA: TGTGCCAGCTCACCCTCAGTGCCAGTGGATGAAAAACTGTTTTTT.

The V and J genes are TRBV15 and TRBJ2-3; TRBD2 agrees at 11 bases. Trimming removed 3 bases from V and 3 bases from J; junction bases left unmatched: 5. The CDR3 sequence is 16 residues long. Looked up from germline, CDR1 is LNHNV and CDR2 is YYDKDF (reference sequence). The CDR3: CATSRPTSGATDTQYF. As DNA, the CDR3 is TGTGCCACCAGCAGGCCGACTAGCGGGGCAACAGATACGCAGTATTTT.

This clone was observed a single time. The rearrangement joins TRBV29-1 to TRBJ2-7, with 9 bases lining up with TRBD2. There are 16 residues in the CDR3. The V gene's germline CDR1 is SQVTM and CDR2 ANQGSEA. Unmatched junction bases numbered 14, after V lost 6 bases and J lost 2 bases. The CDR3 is CSVASSGRLGAYEQYF. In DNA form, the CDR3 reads TGCAGCGTGGCTTCGAGCGGGAGGTTAGGGGCCTACGAGCAGTACTTC.

The DNA for the CDR3 is TGTGCCAGCAGCTTAACAGGGACTAGCTCCTACAATGAGCAGTTCTTC. Translation: CASSLTGTSSYNEQFF. V usage is TRBV7-2 and J usage is TRBJ2-1; 8 bases agree with TRBD2. V lost 2 bases and J lost 0; bases outside the gene matches: 3. Germline values: CDR1 SGHTA, CDR2 FQGNSA. The CDR3 length is 16 residues.

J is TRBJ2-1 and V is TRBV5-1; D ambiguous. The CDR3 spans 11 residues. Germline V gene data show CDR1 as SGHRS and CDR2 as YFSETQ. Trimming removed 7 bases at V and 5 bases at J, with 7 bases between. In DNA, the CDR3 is TGCGCCAGCTACCAGGACAATGAGCAGTTCTTC. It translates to CASYQDNEQFF.

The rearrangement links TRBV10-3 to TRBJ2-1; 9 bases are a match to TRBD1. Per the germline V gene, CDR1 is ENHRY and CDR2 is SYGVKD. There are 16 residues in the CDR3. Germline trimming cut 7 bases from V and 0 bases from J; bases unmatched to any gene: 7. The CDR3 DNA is TGTGCCATCATGGGACAGGGACTGAGCTCCTACAATGAGCAGTTCTTC. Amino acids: CAIMGQGLSSYNEQFF.

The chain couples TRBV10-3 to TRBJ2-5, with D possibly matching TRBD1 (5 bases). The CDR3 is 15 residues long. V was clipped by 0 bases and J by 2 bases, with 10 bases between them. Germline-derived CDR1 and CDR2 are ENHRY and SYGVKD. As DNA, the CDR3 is TGTGCCATCAGTGAGTCCCGACAGCGACAAGAGACCCAGTACTTC. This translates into CAISESRQRQETQYF.

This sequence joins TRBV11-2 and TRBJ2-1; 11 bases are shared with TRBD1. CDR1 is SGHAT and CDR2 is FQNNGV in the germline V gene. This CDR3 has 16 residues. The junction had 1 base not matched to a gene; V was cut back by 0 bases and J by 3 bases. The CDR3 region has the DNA TGTGCCAGCAGCTTAGATGGGACAGGGGGCTACAATGAGCAGTTCTTC. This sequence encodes CASSLDGTGGYNEQFF.

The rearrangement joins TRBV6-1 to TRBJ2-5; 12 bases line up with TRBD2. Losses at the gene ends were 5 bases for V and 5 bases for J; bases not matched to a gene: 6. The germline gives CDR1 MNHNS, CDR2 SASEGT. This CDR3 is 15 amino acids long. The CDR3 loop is CASSHRLAGDETQYF. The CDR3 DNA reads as TGTGCCAGCAGTCACCGACTAGCGGGAGATGAGACCCAGTACTTC.

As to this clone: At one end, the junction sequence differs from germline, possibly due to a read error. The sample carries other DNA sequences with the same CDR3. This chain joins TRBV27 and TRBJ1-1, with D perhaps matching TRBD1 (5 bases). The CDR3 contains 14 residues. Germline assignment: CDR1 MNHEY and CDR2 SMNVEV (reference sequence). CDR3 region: CASSLRSRGTEAFF. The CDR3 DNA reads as TGTGCCAGCAGTTTAAGGAGTAGGGGCACTGAAGCTTTTTTT.

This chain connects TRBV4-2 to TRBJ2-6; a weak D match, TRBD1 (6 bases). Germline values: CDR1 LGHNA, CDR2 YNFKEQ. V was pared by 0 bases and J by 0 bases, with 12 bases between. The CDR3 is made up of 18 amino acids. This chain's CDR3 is CASSQERQARSGANVLTF. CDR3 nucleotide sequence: TGTGCCAGCAGCCAAGAGCGACAGGCCCGCTCTGGGGCCAACGTCCTGACTTTC.